Here is one TCR beta chain with its context. This entry is derived from a study of cytomegalovirus exposure and HLA in healthy donors. In the study overall: The roughly 120 validation repertoires used the same platform as the 666 first-cohort repertoires, a later analysis reported.

The CDR3 spans 15 residues. Generated by immunoSEQ multiplex PCR, the TCRdb table keeps only in-frame clones and is missing some. The table shows about 58,000 clones, with roughly 90% occurring only once. This receptor was obtained from a man aged 18 to 29 in good health and CMV-seronegative. The chain couples TRBV12-2 to TRBJ2-3; whether TRBD2, the table's D call, matches the DNA was not checked. TRBV12-2 is a known pseudogene. Sequenced material: PBMCs. The CDR3 here is CASRLRAGGSVTQYF. The CDR3 DNA is TGTGCAAGTCGCTTAAGGGCGGGAGGGTCCGTTACGCAGTATTTT.